The 10 T cell receptor beta chains listed next were all sequenced from one sample in a study of CD8+ T cells in alopecia areata. Reverse transcription of extracted RNA yielded cDNA, which provided the sequencing template. Only in-frame clones appear in the TCRdb table, and some are missing; sequencing was by immunoSEQ multiplex PCR. The sample lists 80,000 to 100,000 clones; roughly 46% were seen once. This sample's treatment: oral pan-JAK inhibitor, 5-10 mg twice daily. The specimen was CD8+ T cells sorted from blood, collected at week 24, from a patient treated with tofacitinib. Receptors were obtained from a human donor with alopecia areata.

V usage is TRBV19 and J usage is TRBJ1-2; tentatively, D is TRBD1 (5 bases). CDR1 and CDR2 from the germline V gene are LNHDA and SQIVND (reference sequence). CDR3 size: 14 residues. The ends were cut back, 6 bases at V and 4 bases at J, with 15 bases in the middle. CDR3 DNA sequence: TGTGCCAGTAGAGAAAAGGACACAGGCTATGGCTACACCTTC. Protein: CASREKDTGYGYTF.

In this sample, this clone turned up a few times. The chain carries TRBV7-9 and TRBJ2-7; 8 bases align to TRBD2. The V and J ends lost 11 bases and 0 bases, in that order; junction bases with no gene match: 9. Germline assignment: CDR1 SEHNR and CDR2 FQNEAQ (reference sequence). CDR3 size: 14 residues. The CDR3 bases are TGTGCCTTCGAGGGGCGGGAGGACTCCTACGAGCAGTACTTC. Protein: CAFEGREDSYEQYF.

The chain recombines TRBV10-3 with TRBJ1-1; a possible D gene is TRBD1 (5 bases). Germline V gene sequence: CDR1 ENHRY, CDR2 SYGVKD. CDR3 length: 15 amino acids. V was pared by 7 bases and J by 4 bases, with 19 bases between. The CDR3 DNA is TGTGCCATCACCGAGGGAAAGGGGAGAACCACTGAAGCTTTCTTT. This translates into CAITEGKGRTTEAFF.

This clone was seen a handful of times. The chain is built from TRBV2 and TRBJ2-1; maybe TRBD2 (5 bases). CDR3 length: 14 amino acids. CDR1 and CDR2 from the germline V gene are SNHLY and FYNNEI. Trimming took off 10 bases at V and 2 bases at J, with 15 bases between the two ends. DNA for the CDR3: TGTGCCACCGAGGATGCGGGCGCCTACAATGAGCAGTTCTTC. This codes for CATEDAGAYNEQFF.

The V and J genes are TRBV7-6 and TRBJ2-5; D ambiguous. The germline CDR1 and CDR2 sequences are SGHVS and FNYEAQ. The CDR3 has 13 amino acids. V was cut by 5 bases and J by 6 bases, with 13 bases left in between. The CDR3 DNA reads TGTGCCAGCAGCCCCGGAATAGAAAAGACCCAGTACTTC. This translates into CASSPGIEKTQYF.

The rearrangement uses TRBV14 and TRBJ2-4, with TRBD2 matching 10 bases. Unmatched junction bases numbered 15, after V lost 4 bases and J lost 9 bases. Germline CDR1 and CDR2: SGHDN and FVKESK. This CDR3 is 17 amino acids long. This CDR3 reads CASSPRLAGVTGLIQYF. CDR3 sequence (DNA): TGTGCCAGCAGCCCTCGGCTAGCGGGAGTAACCGGGCTCATTCAGTACTTC.

V and J are TRBV29-1 and TRBJ2-1, with D hard to call. V lost 4 bases to trimming and J lost 8 bases, with 9 bases between them. The CDR3 loop spans 11 amino acids. Germline V CDR1 and CDR2: SQVTM, ANQGSEA. DNA for the CDR3: TGCAGCGTTGGCTCGAGCTATGAGCAGTTCTTC. Residues: CSVGSSYEQFF.

The chain carries TRBV7-9 and TRBJ1-5; TRBD1 agrees at 7 bases. V lost 6 bases, J lost 2 bases, and 7 bases stayed unmatched. Germline V CDR1 and CDR2: SEHNR, FQNEAQ (reference sequence). The CDR3 length is 15 residues. In nucleotides, the CDR3 is TGTGCCAGCAGTCCTGGCAGGGGGGGCAATCAGCCCCAGCATTTT. Residues: CASSPGRGGNQPQHF.

The chain employs TRBV4-2 and TRBJ2-7, with D perhaps TRBD1 or TRBD2 (5 bases each). Germline CDR1 reads LGHNA; CDR2 reads YNFKEQ. V was cut by 0 bases and J by 6 bases, with 21 bases left in between. This CDR3 comprises 17 residues. The DNA for the CDR3 is TGTGCCAGCAGCCAAGAAGGTCCCCCGGGACGTAATTTCGAGCAGTACTTC. Translated: CASSQEGPPGRNFEQYF.

The chain uses TRBV27 and TRBJ2-7; 9 bases are a match to TRBD2. Trimming removed 2 bases from V and 3 bases from J; junction bases left unmatched: 5. The V gene's germline CDR1 is MNHEY and CDR2 SMNVEV (reference sequence). CDR3 length: 15 amino acids. The CDR3 DNA is TGTGCCAGCAGTTTAAGGGCGGGAGGGGGCTACGAGCAGTACTTC. This encodes CASSLRAGGGYEQYF.